The rows below give T cell receptor beta chains drawn from one sample of a study of cytotoxic CD8 clonotypes in ibrutinib-treated CLL. Sequenced by immunoSEQ multiplex PCR; TCRdb stores in-frame clones only, minus some. The sample holds 150,000 to 200,000 clones, over 60% seen once. Sequenced material: PBMCs, taken after 24 months of ibrutinib treatment. These receptor sequences come from a human donor with chronic lymphocytic leukemia. Each CDR3 is given with its conserved first and last residue. Fields, in order: V gene, CDR3 length, D gene, J gene, clone size, CDR3 DNA, CDR3 protein. The D gene is left open where the match is weak. Part of the rows lack a size; the others show once, few, many or a class for expanded clones.

TRBV9,15,TRBD2,TRBJ2-2,once,TGTGCCAGCGGGGCGGGAGGGCCTTATACCGGGGAGCTGTTTTTT,CASGAGGPYTGELFF
TRBV7-2,16,TRBD1,TRBJ2-7,.,TGTGCCAGCAGCCTAGAGAGCCGGACAGGTGCCTACGAGCAGTACTTC,CASSLESRTGAYEQYF
TRBV6-1,13,.,TRBJ1-2,.,TGTGCCAGCAGTGAAGTGGCGGTCTATGGCTACACCTTC,CASSEVAVYGYTF
TRBV5-1,15,.,TRBJ2-5,.,TGCGCCAGCAGCCTGAGAGGGGACATACAAGAGACCCAGTACTTC,CASSLRGDIQETQYF
TRBV5-1,15,.,TRBJ2-5,.,TGCGCCAGCAGCTTGGCCAGGCCAGACCAAGAGACCCAGTACTTC,CASSLARPDQETQYF
TRBV5-6,16,TRBD1,TRBJ2-1,.,TGTGCCAGCAGCGGTAACAGGGGGCAGGCCTACAATGAGCAGTTCTTC,CASSGNRGQAYNEQFF
TRBV5-1,12,.,TRBJ2-7,.,TGCGCCAGCAGCCCGGACAGCTACGAGCAGTACTTC,CASSPDSYEQYF
TRBV9,16,.,TRBJ2-1,.,TGTGCCAGCAGCGTAGTCGGGGCGGGGGCATACAATGAGCAGTTCTTC,CASSVVGAGAYNEQFF
TRBV29-1,12,.,TRBJ1-1,.,TGCAGCGTTGATCAGAGGAACACTGAAGCTTTCTTT,CSVDQRNTEAFF
TRBV10-3,13,.,TRBJ2-7,few,TGTGCCATCAGTGAGTGGGCGGGATACGAGCAGTACTTC,CAISEWAGYEQYF
TRBV9,15,TRBD2,TRBJ2-3,.,TGTGCCAGCAGTCAGACTAGCGGGAGCACAGATACGCAGTATTTT,CASSQTSGSTDTQYF
TRBV19,17,.,TRBJ2-1,.,TGTGCCAGTAGTATCCCCCCGTCGGGGCCTAGGGCCAATGAGCAGTTCTTC,CASSIPPSGPRANEQFF